This T cell receptor beta chain stems from a study of T cells after yellow fever vaccination. About the study: Investigators sorted EM, EMRA, CM and Tscm memory subsets, relying on CD3, CD45RA, CCR7 and CD95.

UMIs and a universal primer site were added when TCR cDNA was made by 5'RACE template switching. A single record per CDR3 protein comes from TCRdb applying MiXCR to the 5' RACE reads. This table has some 16,000 distinct CDR3 sequences, about 3.8% appearing once. This clonotype occurred many times. Study-wide findings and caveats: Within the sorted memory subsets, almost all vaccine-responding clonotypes could not be detected on day 0. Of the clonotypes, a small share occurred in both CD4 and CD8 compartments.

This clonotype was sampled from a man in his thirties or forties who received the YFV17D yellow fever vaccine. The material sequenced was PBMCs, either bulk or a sorted T-cell subset (CD4+, CD8+, memory, or dextramer-sorted; not recorded which), taken 15 days after the yellow fever booster vaccination.

The CDR3 DNA is TGTGCCAGCAGACCAAGAACGGCCTTTACTGAAGCTTTCTTT. It codes for CASRPRTAFTEAFF. This rearrangement joins TRBV6-5 to TRBJ1-1; D is ambiguous. CDR3 length: 14 residues. Trimming took off 6 bases at V and 5 bases at J, with 16 bases between the two ends. CDR1 is MNHEY, CDR2 SVGAGI, per germline.